Described below is a single TCR beta chain sequence and its context. The antigen is not known. The source of the sample is a study of cytomegalovirus exposure and HLA in healthy donors. Study-level results: In a later analysis, a missense DCLRE1C variant was linked to TCR beta V- and J-gene trimming. The classifier reportedly diagnosed cytomegalovirus status with high sensitivity and specificity.

Primers included in the PCR were 60 Vbeta and 13 Jbeta primers. TCRdb's copy holds only in-frame clones and misses some; the assay was immunoSEQ multiplex PCR. The top ten hold roughly 21% of the sample, which has approximately 72,000 clones, 60% to 75% seen once. This CDR3 has 14 amino acids. V shed 4 bases and J 1 base; nucleotides not matched to a gene: 3. CDR1 MNHNS and CDR2 SASEGT come from the germline V gene. The source is a man aged 40-49 years in good health and CMV-seropositive. Source material: PBMCs. The chain couples TRBV6-1 to TRBJ1-1; 7 bases line up with TRBD1. The DNA of the CDR3 is TGTGCCAGCAGTGTCCGACAGGGGAACACTGAAGCTTTCTTT. Protein product: CASSVRQGNTEAFF.